This T cell receptor beta chain stems from a study of CD8 T cells in ankylosing spondylitis. TCRdb re-called the 5' RACE reads through MiXCR, storing one row per CDR3 protein. The data contain approximately 150,000 distinct CDR3 sequences, about a third of them seen just once; the ten biggest clones take up about 6%. The CDR3 has 14 amino acids. J lost 5 bases, V lost 3 bases, and 3 bases had no gene match. CDR1 and CDR2 from the germline V gene are KGHDR and SFDVKD. This clonotype was counted between two and nine times. Input material: synovial fluid, either unsorted or a sorted T cell fraction (not recorded which). This chain connects TRBV24-1 to TRBJ2-3; 8 nucleotides match TRBD2. This TCR was sampled from a male donor with ankylosing spondylitis. The CDR3 loop is CATSDQLAGDTQYF. CDR3 nucleotides: TGTGCCACCAGTGATCAGCTAGCGGGAGATACGCAGTATTTT.